This T cell receptor beta chain stems from a study of breast tumors, draining lymph nodes, adjacent tissues. Study-level points and caveats: Data only fit, rather than demonstrated, lymph node origin of most tumor T cells.

Breast cancer patients provided tissue from their axillary draining lymph nodes. MiXCR was run by TCRdb on the multiplex PCR reads, yielding one entry per CDR3 protein. The table records over 200,000 distinct CDR3 sequences, roughly 32% of them present only once. Remarks on this clonotype: Its antigen is unknown.

Trimming took off 10 bases at V and 5 bases at J, with 17 bases between the two ends. The V gene's germline CDR1 is LNHDA and CDR2 SQIVND (reference sequence). This CDR3 is built from 13 residues. This clonotype was sampled from a female donor with breast cancer. Some clones in this sample may be carry-over from other donors' samples. The chain links TRBV19 to TRBJ1-1; D not resolved. Sequenced material: axillary lymph node tissue. Written as DNA, the CDR3 is TGTGCCACCGCAGTAGTGCGAGGGACTGAAGCTTTCTTT. Protein: CATAVVRGTEAFF.